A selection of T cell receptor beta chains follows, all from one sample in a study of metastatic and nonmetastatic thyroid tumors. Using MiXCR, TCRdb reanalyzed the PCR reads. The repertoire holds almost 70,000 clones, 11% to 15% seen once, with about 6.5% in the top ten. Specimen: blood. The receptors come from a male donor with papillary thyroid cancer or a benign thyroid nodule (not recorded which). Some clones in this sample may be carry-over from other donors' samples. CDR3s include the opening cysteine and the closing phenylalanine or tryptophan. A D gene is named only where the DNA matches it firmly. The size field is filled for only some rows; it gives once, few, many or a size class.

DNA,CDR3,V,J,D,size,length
TGTGCCAGCAGCTTAGATTCAGGAAGAGAGACCCAGTACTTC,CASSLDSGRETQYF,TRBV11-2,TRBJ2-5,-,many,14
TGTGCCAGCAGCCCACGGACTGGCGTTAAGGGAGAGATCCAGTACTTC,CASSPRTGVKGEIQYF,TRBV7-8,TRBJ2-5,-,-,16
TGTGCCAGCAGTTACGTGAACACTGAAGCTTTCTTT,CASSYVNTEAFF,TRBV6-2/TRBV6-3,TRBJ1-1,-,many,12
TGTGCCAGCAGTGAAGAATATGAAGGTGCCGGGGAGCTGTTTTTT,CASSEEYEGAGELFF,TRBV25-1,TRBJ2-2,-,many,15
TGTGCCAGCAGTCCGAACCCTAGCGGGTTACCCTACGAGCAGTACTTC,CASSPNPSGLPYEQYF,TRBV27,TRBJ2-7,TRBD2,many,16
TGTGCCAGCAAAAAAGGACAGGGGGCCTCCATGAACACTGAAGCTTTCTTT,CASKKGQGASMNTEAFF,TRBV6-1,TRBJ1-1,TRBD1,many,17
TGTGCCATCAGTCCCGGGACAGGAAATGAAAAACTGTTTTTT,CAISPGTGNEKLFF,TRBV10-3,TRBJ1-4,TRBD1,many,14
TGTGCCAGCAGGGACTACGAGCAGTACTTC,CASRDYEQYF,TRBV6-1,TRBJ2-7,-,many,10
TGTGCCAGCAGCCCTGCCACTGGAAACACCATATATTTT,CASSPATGNTIYF,TRBV9,TRBJ1-3,-,many,13
TGTGCCAGCAGTTCCGAAAGGAGCGGAGATACGCAGTATTTT,CASSSERSGDTQYF,TRBV28,TRBJ2-3,-,many,14
TGTGCCAGCTTCCCTAGCGGGAGGGACACCGTGGAGCTGTTTTTT,CASFPSGRDTVELFF,TRBV6-1,TRBJ2-2,TRBD2,few,15
TGTGCCAGCAGCTGGGACAGGTATGCAGGGGAGCAGTACTTC,CASSWDRYAGEQYF,TRBV6-1,TRBJ2-7,TRBD1,many,14
TGTGCCAGCAGCTTGGGGGACTTAGTTAACACCGGGGAGCTGTTTTTT,CASSLGDLVNTGELFF,TRBV5-6,TRBJ2-2,-,many,16
TGTGCCAGCAGTGTTAGACAGGGAGTTTGTCGCACAGATACGCAGTATTTT,CASSVRQGVCRTDTQYF,TRBV6-1,TRBJ2-3,TRBD1,-,17
TGTGCCACCAGCAGCACAGGGAACGGCTACACCTTC,CATSSTGNGYTF,TRBV15,TRBJ1-2,-,many,12
TGTGCCAGCAGTAGCGGGAGCTCCTACAATGAGCAGTTCTTC,CASSSGSSYNEQFF,TRBV27,TRBJ2-1,TRBD2,many,14
TGTGCCATCAGTGAGCGGGAGGCGAACACCGGGGAGCTGTTTTTT,CAISEREANTGELFF,TRBV10-3,TRBJ2-2,TRBD2,many,15
TGTGCCAGCAGTGTTGGGAACACCGGGGAGCTGTTTTTT,CASSVGNTGELFF,TRBV2,TRBJ2-2,-,many,13
TGTGCCAGCAGTTTGGTTGGACAGGGGGAGACCCAGTACTTC,CASSLVGQGETQYF,TRBV28,TRBJ2-5,TRBD1,few,14
TGTGCCAGCAGGCCAACAGGGGATCAGCCCCAGCATTTT,CASRPTGDQPQHF,TRBV2,TRBJ1-5,TRBD1,many,13
TGTGCCAGCAGTTTACAGACAGGGTTTAATTCACCCCTCCACTTT,CASSLQTGFNSPLHF,TRBV27,TRBJ1-6,TRBD1,-,15
TGTGCCTGGAGTGTACTTAGCGGGAGGGTCCGAATTGGCGATGAGCAGTTCTTC,CAWSVLSGRVRIGDEQFF,TRBV30,TRBJ2-1,TRBD2,-,18
TGCAGTGCTAGAGGATCCAGGAGACACCTTGAAGCTTTCTTT,CSARGSRRHLEAFF,TRBV20-1,TRBJ1-1,-,many,14
TGCGCCAGCACCGGGGCAGGGGGGGACACCGGGGAGCTGTTTTTT,CASTGAGGDTGELFF,TRBV5-1,TRBJ2-2,-,many,15
TGCAGCGTTTCCGGGACTAGCGGGAGTCCGGGTGATACGCAGTATTTT,CSVSGTSGSPGDTQYF,TRBV29-1,TRBJ2-3,TRBD2,-,16
TGTGCCAGCAGTGAATCCTTGGGGGGTCCAAGCTCTGGGGCCAACGTCCTGACTTTC,CASSESLGGPSSGANVLTF,TRBV25-1,TRBJ2-6,-,many,19
TGTGCCAGCAGCCATCACCGGGACACCTATTTC,CASSHHRDTYF,TRBV11-2,TRBJ2-1,-,many,11
TGCGCCAGCAGCCAAGGTGGTCGCCGCCCCGGGGAGCTGTTTTTT,CASSQGGRRPGELFF,TRBV4-1,TRBJ2-2,-,many,15
TGCGCCAGCAGTCAGCACAGGCAGGGTGATGGCTACACCTTC,CASSQHRQGDGYTF,TRBV10-1,TRBJ1-2,-,many,14
TGTGCCAGCAGCCCCGGGGGGTACCCGGCTAACTATGGCTACACCTTC,CASSPGGYPANYGYTF,TRBV27,TRBJ1-2,-,many,16
TGTGCCAGCAGCCAAGTGAACTCCTATAATTCACCCCTCCACTTT,CASSQVNSYNSPLHF,TRBV14,TRBJ1-6,-,many,15
TGTGCCAGCAGCACAAATCCGGGACGGATTGCAACTAATGAAAAACTGTTTTTT,CASSTNPGRIATNEKLFF,TRBV6-1,TRBJ1-4,-,many,18
TGTGCCAGTCGACAACAGGGGGCTGGAAACATTCAGTACTTC,CASRQQGAGNIQYF,TRBV19,TRBJ2-4,TRBD1,many,14
TGTGCCAGCAGTGAAGCACAGGGGCCCCTTAGCAATCAGCCCCAGCATTTT,CASSEAQGPLSNQPQHF,TRBV2,TRBJ1-5,TRBD1,many,17
TGTGCCAGCAGTTCGGTTAGACTGTTCTCCTACAATGAGCAGTTCTTC,CASSSVRLFSYNEQFF,TRBV7-3,TRBJ2-1,-,many,16
TGTGCCAGCATCAATGGACAGGGGGGTACCGGGGAGCTGTTTTTT,CASINGQGGTGELFF,TRBV25-1,TRBJ2-2,TRBD1,many,15
TGTGCCAGCTCACTACAGGGGTCGGACGGCTACACCTTC,CASSLQGSDGYTF,TRBV18,TRBJ1-2,TRBD1,many,13
TGTGCCAGCAGCCCCAGATGGGAGCAGTTCTTC,CASSPRWEQFF,TRBV7-9,TRBJ2-1,-,many,11
TGTGCCATCAGTGATGAGGTACCCTATGGCTACACCTTC,CAISDEVPYGYTF,TRBV10-3,TRBJ1-2,-,many,13
TGCGCCAGCAGCCAAATGTCGGGGACTGGGTCCGGGGAGCTGTTTTTT,CASSQMSGTGSGELFF,TRBV4-3,TRBJ2-2,-,many,16
TGTGCCAGTAGTCCGCGACAGGGGGCGCTCACCGGGGAGCTGTTTTTT,CASSPRQGALTGELFF,TRBV19,TRBJ2-2,TRBD1,few,16
TGTGCCAGCAGCCATATTACAGTGTACACTGGGGAGCTGTTTTTT,CASSHITVYTGELFF,TRBV28,TRBJ2-2,-,few,15
TGTGCCAGCAGCCTACAGGGGGCGGAGGGGGAAAAACTGTTTTTT,CASSLQGAEGEKLFF,TRBV5-6,TRBJ1-4,TRBD1,many,15
TGCGCCAGCAGCCTGGGCGACAGGGGCGGTAATGGCTACACCTTC,CASSLGDRGGNGYTF,TRBV5-1,TRBJ1-2,TRBD1,many,15
TGTGCCAGCAGCTTAGAAACTAGCGGTCGCACCGGGGAGCTGTTTTTT,CASSLETSGRTGELFF,TRBV11-1,TRBJ2-2,TRBD2,many,16
TGTGCCAGCAGTTTGGCAGGGGCAAATCAGCCCCAGCATTTT,CASSLAGANQPQHF,TRBV27,TRBJ1-5,-,few,14
TGTGCCACCTTCGAGCCATACACCGGGGAGCTGTTTTTT,CATFEPYTGELFF,TRBV24-1,TRBJ2-2,-,many,13
TGCAGTGCTGGGACGACAGGGGCGAACACTGAAGCTTTCTTT,CSAGTTGANTEAFF,TRBV20-1,TRBJ1-1,TRBD1,many,14
TGTTCCATCAGTTCCCGTGGGGTAACCAATGGCTACACCTTC,CSISSRGVTNGYTF,TRBV12-3/TRBV12-4,TRBJ1-2,-,-,14
TGTGCCAGCAGCTTCCGGGTCGAAGAGACCCAGTACTTC,CASSFRVEETQYF,TRBV7-3,TRBJ2-5,-,many,13
TGTGCCAGCAGCCAGTTCGGGGGTCAATCCTACGAGCAGTACTTC,CASSQFGGQSYEQYF,TRBV7-2,TRBJ2-7,-,-,15
TGCAGTGCTAGAGCCCCCGGACTAGCGGGGGTTCAGTACTTC,CSARAPGLAGVQYF,TRBV20-1,TRBJ2-7,TRBD2,many,14
TGTGCCAGCAGCCAAGATGGGAGAGGGGGCCTTGATTCACCCCTCCACTTT,CASSQDGRGGLDSPLHF,TRBV4-2,TRBJ1-6,TRBD1,many,17
TGTGCCAGCAGCTTAGCGCGGTTAGCGGGATTACAAGAGACCCAGTACTTC,CASSLARLAGLQETQYF,TRBV7-8,TRBJ2-5,TRBD2,-,17
TGTGCCAGCAGTTTTATTTCCCCCGACGGCCTTCTCTCTGGCTACACCTTC,CASSFISPDGLLSGYTF,TRBV28,TRBJ1-2,-,few,17
TGTGCCAGCAGCCCACGGGACTTCGGGTTCACAGATACGCAGTATTTT,CASSPRDFGFTDTQYF,TRBV7-2,TRBJ2-3,-,many,16
TGTGCCAGCAGCTTCTGGTATTATGCCTCATATAGCACAGATACGCAGTATTTT,CASSFWYYASYSTDTQYF,TRBV11-2,TRBJ2-3,-,-,18
TGTGCCAGCAGGTCACAGGGGAGTCAGCCCCAGCATTTT,CASRSQGSQPQHF,TRBV12-3/TRBV12-4,TRBJ1-5,TRBD1,-,13
TGTGCCAGCAGATTCGATACTAGCGGTCTCCCTTATAATGAGCAGTTCTTC,CASRFDTSGLPYNEQFF,TRBV6-6,TRBJ2-1,TRBD2,-,17